This passage covers 21 T cell receptor beta chains from one sample sequenced in a study of T-cell memory formation after mild COVID-19. From the 5' RACE reads, TCRdb called clonotypes with MiXCR, one entry per CDR3 protein. The data show 350,000 to 550,000 distinct CDR3 sequences, about 20% seen once. The specimen was PBMCs or a T cell subset sorted from them (not recorded which). The receptor source for this set is a man in his late teens or twenties who had mild COVID-19 (a few samples of this study predate the infection). Cell type and time point are not known.

This chain joins TRBV12-3 or TRBV12-4 and TRBJ2-2, with D perhaps matching TRBD2 (6 bases). CDR3 length equals 13 residues. Trimming took 11 bases from V and 0 from J, leaving 10 bases between them. The CDR3 region has the DNA TGTGCCGCGGGGCACCCGAACACCGGGGAGCTGTTTTTT. Protein product: CAAGHPNTGELFF.

The V call is TRBV18, the J call TRBJ2-3; possible D gene TRBD1, 6 bases. Trimming took 11 bases from V and 0 from J, leaving 12 bases between them. This CDR3 contains 13 residues. CDR1 KGHSH and CDR2 LQKENI come from the germline V gene. The CDR3 reads CAGQGLSTDTQYF. The CDR3 DNA reads as TGTGCCGGGCAGGGGCTTAGCACAGATACGCAGTATTTT.

The chain uses TRBV20-1 and TRBJ1-1; no clear D. The V end lost 3 bases, the J end lost 4 bases, and 12 bases lay between the germline ends. Germline V lookup: CDR1 DFQATT, CDR2 SNEGSKA (reference sequence). This CDR3 is 13 amino acids long. The CDR3 sequence: CSARGLGVTEAFF. In nucleotides, the CDR3 is TGCAGTGCTAGGGGCCTTGGGGTCACTGAAGCTTTCTTT.

This clonotype was detected ten times or more. The J gene is TRBJ1-4, the V gene TRBV19; 7 nucleotides agree with TRBD1. CDR3 length equals 14 residues. The junction had 7 bases not matched to a gene; V was cut back by 6 bases and J by 6 bases. Germline CDR1 is LNHDA and CDR2 is SQIVND (reference sequence). The CDR3 region has the DNA TGTGCCAGTAGCCCCCGGGACAGCTATGAAAAACTGTTTTTT. Its translation: CASSPRDSYEKLFF.

This clonotype was detected only a few times. The chain has TRBV5-1 and TRBJ2-1, with 8 nucleotides matching TRBD1. Germline V CDR1 and CDR2: SGHRS, YFSETQ. V was clipped by 4 bases and J by 5 bases; unmatched bases: 8. The CDR3 sequence is 15 residues long. The CDR3 loop is CASSTGQGANNEQFF. DNA of the CDR3: TGCGCCAGCAGCACTGGACAGGGAGCAAACAATGAGCAGTTCTTC.

V and J are TRBV20-1 and TRBJ1-4; 7 nucleotides match TRBD1. This CDR3 is 12 amino acids long. Germline loops: CDR1 DFQATT, CDR2 SNEGSKA (reference sequence). The V gene end was trimmed by 1 base and the J gene end by 8 bases; junction bases not matched to a gene: 1. The chain's CDR3 is CSARVRGEKLFF. The CDR3 DNA reads as TGCAGTGCTAGAGTCAGGGGGGAAAAACTGTTTTTT.

This clonotype occurred a few times. The chain employs TRBV18 and TRBJ1-2; tentative D call: TRBD1 (5 bases). The germline CDR1 and CDR2 sequences are KGHSH and LQKENI. The CDR3 totals 16 residues. Trimming took 5 bases from V and 4 from J, leaving 20 bases between them. CDR3 sequence (DNA): TGTGCCAGCTCAAGCTCTGGGACCGGGACTATCTATGGCTACACCTTC. Protein sequence: CASSSSGTGTIYGYTF.

In its sample, this clonotype was seen many times. This sequence joins TRBV4-2 and TRBJ2-3, with 14 bases fitting TRBD2. J was trimmed by 5 bases and V by 3 bases; bases with no gene match: 10. CDR1 is LGHNA, CDR2 YNFKEQ, per germline. The CDR3 has 18 residues. CDR3 protein: CASSQAGLAGGLGDTQYF. In DNA, the CDR3 is TGTGCCAGCAGCCAGGCTGGACTAGCGGGGGGCCTGGGAGATACGCAGTATTTT.

This CDR3 is CASSFGAGEQYV. The CDR3 DNA sequence: TGTGCCAGCAGCTTCGGGGCAGGGGAGCAGTACGTC. The chain employs TRBV5-4 and TRBJ2-7; D tentatively fits TRBD1 or TRBD2 (5 bases each). Per germline, CDR1 SGHNT and CDR2 YYREEE (reference sequence). CDR3 length equals 12 residues. Trimming pared 2 bases from V and 7 bases from J, leaving 10 bases between.

Regarding this clonotype: A junction end diverges from the germline sequence, so it may reflect a read error. The chain employs TRBV28 and TRBJ2-4; D unresolved. The CDR3 covers 14 residues. Per the germline V gene, CDR1 is MDHEN and CDR2 is SYDVKM. The CDR3 reads CASSSRIAKNSQYF. The CDR3 nucleotides read TGTGCCAGCAGCTCCCGAATAGCCAAAAACAGTCAGTACTTC.

This clonotype was recorded a few times. This chain joins TRBV2 and TRBJ1-4, with 7 positions matching TRBD1. CDR1 and CDR2 (germline): SNHLY, FYNNEI. J was trimmed by 7 bases and V by 5 bases; bases with no gene match: 7. CDR3 size: 14 residues. The CDR3 DNA sequence: TGTGCCAGCAGTCGACGACAGGGTGGTGAAAAACTGTTTTTT. This sequence encodes CASSRRQGGEKLFF. The full variable domain, with the rest looked up from reference TRBV2 and TRBJ1-4, is EPEVTQTPSHQVTQMGQEVILRCVPISNHLYFYWYRQILGQKVEFLVSFYNNEISEKSEIFDDQFSVERPDGSNFTLKIRSTKLEDSAMYFCASSRRQGGEKLFFGSGTQLSVL.

This clonotype came up a few times. The chain recombines TRBV16 with TRBJ2-1; no clear D gene. The CDR3 sequence is 13 residues long. V lost 4 bases to trimming and J lost 2 bases, with 6 bases between them. CDR1 and CDR2 (germline): KGHSY, FQNENV. In nucleotides, the CDR3 is TGTGCCAGCAGCCCGGCCCCCTACAATGAGCAGTTCTTC. Amino acids: CASSPAPYNEQFF.

This clonotype was seen only a few times. This rearrangement joins TRBV20-1 to TRBJ1-2; D is possibly TRBD1 (5 bases). In germline, CDR1 is DFQATT, CDR2 SNEGSKA (reference sequence). CDR3 length equals 15 residues. Between the trimmed V and J ends, which lost 4 bases and 4 bases, there was a span of 19 bases. The CDR3 spells CSANVWGNAGYGYTF. DNA for the CDR3: TGCAGTGCTAACGTTTGGGGGAACGCGGGCTATGGCTACACCTTC.

The chain combines TRBV19 with TRBJ2-2; 8 nucleotides match TRBD2. From germline, CDR1 is LNHDA and CDR2 SQIVND (reference sequence). This CDR3 has 15 amino acids. Trimming removed 6 bases from V and 1 base from J; junction bases left unmatched: 4. Here the CDR3 reads CASRSLAGNTGELFF. The CDR3 DNA reads as TGTGCCAGTAGAAGTCTAGCGGGGAACACCGGGGAGCTGTTTTTT.

This clonotype was detected only a few times. This chain links TRBV5-1 with TRBJ1-4; D gene ambiguous. Germline CDR1 and CDR2: SGHRS and YFSETQ. The CDR3 extends over 17 amino acids. V lost 4 bases to trimming and J lost 8 bases, with 24 bases between them. The CDR3 here is CASSPNPGLQGREKLFF. CDR3 sequence (DNA): TGCGCCAGCAGCCCAAATCCCGGACTCCAAGGCAGGGAAAAACTGTTTTTT.

V usage is TRBV6-2 or TRBV6-3 and J usage is TRBJ2-1, with TRBD2 matching over 13 bases. CDR3 length: 19 residues. Unmatched junction bases numbered 10, after V lost 0 bases and J lost 5 bases. Germline lookup yields CDR1 MNHEY and CDR2 SVGEGT. The CDR3 DNA reads TGTGCCAGCAGTTACTCGAGGGGACTAGCGGGGCCACGCGACAATGAGCAGTTCTTC. This codes for CASSYSRGLAGPRDNEQFF.

V usage is TRBV4-3 and J usage is TRBJ2-3; 8 bases agree with TRBD2. There are 15 residues in the CDR3. CDR1 and CDR2 (germline): LGHNA, YSLEER. J gave up 3 bases and V 1 base, and 3 bases lay outside the gene matches. The CDR3 nucleotides are TGCGCCAGCAGCCAAGCGGGACTAGGGACAGATACGCAGTATTTT. This sequence encodes CASSQAGLGTDTQYF.

This clonotype came up a few times. CDR3 DNA sequence: TGTGCCACCCTGGGGGACACCGGGGAGCTGTTTTTT. Translating gives CATLGDTGELFF. V gene TRBV6-2 or TRBV6-3 combines with J gene TRBJ2-2; either TRBD1 or TRBD2 may supply D (5 bases each). This CDR3 region has 12 residues. Germline V CDR1 and CDR2: MNHEY, SVGEGT. V was trimmed by 10 bases and J by 3 bases, leaving 9 bases between them.

V is TRBV20-1 and J is TRBJ2-1, with TRBD2 matching 9 bases. With 3 bases clipped from V and 8 bases from J, the junction kept 8 bases outside the gene matches. This CDR3 is 14 amino acids long. Germline V gives CDR1 DFQATT, CDR2 SNEGSKA (reference sequence). CDR3 loop: CSARSSGRRYEQFF. The CDR3, as DNA: TGCAGTGCTAGGAGCAGCGGGAGGCGCTATGAGCAGTTCTTC.

The table lists this clonotype with a few counts. The chain uses TRBV7-3 and TRBJ1-3; D is unclear. The germline CDR1 and CDR2 sequences are SGHTA and FQGTGA. The CDR3 has 16 residues. V shed 0 bases and J shed 4 bases, with 13 bases lying between them. The chain's CDR3 is CASSLTSAGSGNTIYF. The CDR3 nucleotides read TGTGCCAGCAGCTTAACGTCGGCCGGCTCCGGAAACACCATATATTTT. Full variable domain (missing parts from reference TRBV7-3 and TRBJ1-3): GAGVSQTPSNKVTEKGKYVELRCDPISGHTALYWYRQSLGQGPEFLIYFQGTGAADDSGLPNDRFFAVRPEGSVSTLKIQRTERGDSAVYLCASSLTSAGSGNTIYFGEGSWLTVV.

This clonotype was seen only a few times. The rearrangement joins TRBV5-6 to TRBJ1-6; no clear D gene. This CDR3 has 13 amino acids. V lost 1 base and J lost 9, with 8 bases in between. CDR1 and CDR2 from the germline V gene are SGHDT and YYEEEE. CDR3 sequence reads: CASSLLSASPLHF. The CDR3 region has the DNA TGTGCCAGCAGCTTGTTGTCCGCTTCACCCCTCCACTTT.